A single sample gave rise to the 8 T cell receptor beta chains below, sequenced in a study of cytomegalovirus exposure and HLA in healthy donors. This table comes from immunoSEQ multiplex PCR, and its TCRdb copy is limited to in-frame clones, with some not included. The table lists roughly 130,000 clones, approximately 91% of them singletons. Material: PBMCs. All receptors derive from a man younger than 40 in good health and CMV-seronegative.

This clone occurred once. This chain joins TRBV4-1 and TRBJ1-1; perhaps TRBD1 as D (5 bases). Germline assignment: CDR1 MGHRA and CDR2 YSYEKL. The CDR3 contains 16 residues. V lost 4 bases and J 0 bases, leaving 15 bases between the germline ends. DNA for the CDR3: TGCGCCAGCAGCCCCGGGGGGGGTAGGATGAACACTGAAGCTTTCTTT. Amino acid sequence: CASSPGGGRMNTEAFF.

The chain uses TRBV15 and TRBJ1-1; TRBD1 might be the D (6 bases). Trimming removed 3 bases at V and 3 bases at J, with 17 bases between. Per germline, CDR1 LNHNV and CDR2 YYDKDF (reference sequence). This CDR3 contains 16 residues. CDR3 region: CATSRGGARRDTEAFF. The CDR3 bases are TGTGCCACCAGCAGGGGGGGGGCCAGACGGGACACTGAAGCTTTCTTT.

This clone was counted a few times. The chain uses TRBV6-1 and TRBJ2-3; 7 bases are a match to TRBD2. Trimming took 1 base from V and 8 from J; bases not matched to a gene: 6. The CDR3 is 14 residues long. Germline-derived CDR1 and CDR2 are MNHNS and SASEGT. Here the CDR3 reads CASSEVGEGFTQYF. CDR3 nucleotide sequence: TGTGCCAGCAGTGAAGTCGGGGAGGGATTTACGCAGTATTTT.

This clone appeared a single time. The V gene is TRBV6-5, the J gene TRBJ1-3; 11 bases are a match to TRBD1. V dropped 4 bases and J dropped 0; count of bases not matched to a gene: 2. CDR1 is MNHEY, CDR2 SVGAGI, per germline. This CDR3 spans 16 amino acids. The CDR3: CASSFGTGGSGNTIYF. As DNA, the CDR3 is TGTGCCAGCAGTTTTGGGACAGGGGGCTCTGGAAACACCATATATTTT.

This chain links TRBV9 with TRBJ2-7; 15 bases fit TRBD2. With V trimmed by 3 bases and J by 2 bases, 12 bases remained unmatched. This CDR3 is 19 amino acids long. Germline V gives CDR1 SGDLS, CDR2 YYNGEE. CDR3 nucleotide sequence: TGTGCCAGCAGCGCAGAAGGACTAGCGGGAGGGCCCTTACCCTACGAGCAGTACTTC. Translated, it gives CASSAEGLAGGPLPYEQYF.

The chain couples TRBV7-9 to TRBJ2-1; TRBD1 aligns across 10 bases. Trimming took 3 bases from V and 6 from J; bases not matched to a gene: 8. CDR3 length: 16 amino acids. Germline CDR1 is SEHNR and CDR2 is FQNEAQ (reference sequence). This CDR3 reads CASSLLRQGARNEQFF. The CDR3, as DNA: TGTGCCAGCAGCTTGCTTCGACAGGGGGCCCGCAATGAGCAGTTCTTC.

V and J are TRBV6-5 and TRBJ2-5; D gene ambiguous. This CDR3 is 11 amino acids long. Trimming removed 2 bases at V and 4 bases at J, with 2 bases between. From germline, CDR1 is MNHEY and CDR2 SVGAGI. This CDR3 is CASSYRETQYF. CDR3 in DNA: TGTGCCAGCAGTTACCGAGAGACCCAGTACTTC.

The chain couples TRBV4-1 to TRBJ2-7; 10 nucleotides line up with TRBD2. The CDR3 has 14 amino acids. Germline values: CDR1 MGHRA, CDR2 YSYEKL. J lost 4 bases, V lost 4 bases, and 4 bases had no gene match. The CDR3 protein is CASSPGLATYEQYF. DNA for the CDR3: TGCGCCAGCAGCCCGGGACTAGCGACGTACGAGCAGTACTTC.